The source of this TCR beta chain is a study of cytomegalovirus exposure and HLA in healthy donors. This CDR3 spans 15 amino acids. Trimming took 7 bases from V and 4 from J; bases not matched to a gene: 10. CDR1 is MNHNS, CDR2 SASEGT, per germline. The PCR had 60 Vbeta and 13 Jbeta primers. TCRdb's table, derived via immunoSEQ multiplex PCR, lists solely in-frame clones and lacks some. The sample has some 120,000 clones; roughly three quarters are singletons. About this clone: Antigen: not known.

Study outcomes and limitations: After further analysis at a later stage, under 20,000 TCR beta sequences were associated with HLA alleles at 0.05 false discovery rate. Excluded: some indistinguishable V segments such as TRBV6-2 and TRBV6-3. Most TCR sequences proved rare, with some public TCRs found in many donors.

What was sequenced was PBMCs. The chain is built from TRBV6-1 and TRBJ2-5, with 9 bases lining up with TRBD2. The receptor comes from a woman aged 18-29 years in good health and CMV-seronegative. CDR3 DNA: TGTGCCAGCACCGAGGGCGGGGGGGCGGTAGAGACCCAGTACTTC. Encoded protein: CASTEGGGAVETQYF.